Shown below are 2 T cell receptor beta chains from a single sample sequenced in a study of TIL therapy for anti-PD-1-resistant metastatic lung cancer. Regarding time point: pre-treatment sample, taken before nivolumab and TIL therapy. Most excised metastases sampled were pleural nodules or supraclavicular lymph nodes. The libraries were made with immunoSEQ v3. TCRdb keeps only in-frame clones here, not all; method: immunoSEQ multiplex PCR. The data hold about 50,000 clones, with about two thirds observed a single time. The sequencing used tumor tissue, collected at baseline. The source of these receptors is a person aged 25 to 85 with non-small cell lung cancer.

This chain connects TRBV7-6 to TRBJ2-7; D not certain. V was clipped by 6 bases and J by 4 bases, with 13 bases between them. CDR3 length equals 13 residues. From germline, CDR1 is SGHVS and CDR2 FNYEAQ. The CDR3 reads CASSKEDGYEQYF. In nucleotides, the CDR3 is TGTGCCAGCAGTAAAGAGGACGGTTACGAGCAGTACTTC.

CDR3 DNA: TGTGCCAGCAGTTACTCGAAGGCAGGGGAGGGGACCCAGTACTTC. The encoded protein is CASSYSKAGEGTQYF. V usage is TRBV6-7 and J usage is TRBJ2-5, with D perhaps matching TRBD2 (7 bases). TRBV6-7 is classed as an ORF, of uncertain function. The germline V and J ends were trimmed by 0 bases and 7 bases, with 15 bases remaining between them. The CDR3 covers 15 residues.